A selection of T cell receptor beta chains follows, all from one sample in a study of CD8+CD57+ T cells in acquired aplastic anemia. TCRdb recomputed calls from the reads with MiXCR, one row per CDR3 protein. The sample consists of 400,000 to 600,000 distinct CDR3 sequences, approximately 32% of them appearing once. Sequences were obtained from sorted CD4+, CD8+, or CD8+CD57+ T cells (not recorded which) from PBMCs. These receptors originate from a human donor with aplastic anemia. The CDR3 runs from the conserved cysteine through the conserved F or W. D genes are given only for firm matches. The listing skips clone size in some rows; elsewhere it reads once, few, many or a size class.

- | TRBJ1-1 | TRBV19 | - | TGTGCCAGTAGTATGAGACAGCCAGATGAAGCTTTCTTT | CASSMRQPDEAFF
- | TRBJ2-7 | TRBV29-1 | TRBD2 | TGCAGCGTTGTGGGACTAGCGGGGGTTAATGAGCAGTACTTC | CSVVGLAGVNEQYF
- | TRBJ1-4 | TRBV7-2 | - | TGTGCCAGCAGCTTAGCCGGGGCAAGCCATGAAAAACTGTTTTTT | CASSLAGASHEKLFF
- | TRBJ2-1 | TRBV10-3 | - | TGTGCCAGCAGTTCGAGGGGCACAGGGTGGGGCTGGGGTGAGCAGTTCTTC | CASSSRGTGWGWGEQFF
once | TRBJ2-7 | TRBV2 | - | TGTGCCAGGGAGGGGGGGGGCAGGAGCGGCGAGCAGTACTTC | CAREGGGRSGEQYF
- | TRBJ1-3 | TRBV7-2 | TRBD1 | TGTGCCAGCGGGACAGGGGACAAAAACACCATATATTTT | CASGTGDKNTIYF
many | TRBJ2-2 | TRBV29-1 | - | TGCAGCGTTGAAGTAGGGGGAACCGGGGAGCTGTTTTTT | CSVEVGGTGELFF
- | TRBJ2-7 | TRBV12-3/TRBV12-4 | - | TGTGCCAGCAGTTTAAGTGAACATGAGGGTTCATACGAGCAGTACTTC | CASSLSEHEGSYEQYF
- | TRBJ2-3 | TRBV20-1 | TRBD2 | TGCAGTGCAAAAAGCGGGAGCCGCCTTCCAGATACGCAGTATTTT | CSAKSGSRLPDTQYF
many | TRBJ2-1 | TRBV29-1 | TRBD1 | TGCAGCGTTGAAGACTCCCCGGGGACAGGGCAGTTCTTC | CSVEDSPGTGQFF
many | TRBJ1-6 | TRBV19 | TRBD1 | TGTGCCAGTAGTATTGGGGACAGAGATAATTCACCCCTCCACTTT | CASSIGDRDNSPLHF
few | TRBJ2-3 | TRBV7-6 | TRBD2 | TGTGCCAGCAGCTTTTCTAGCGGGGGCCTCTCAGATACGCAGTATTTT | CASSFSSGGLSDTQYF
many | TRBJ2-7 | TRBV7-8 | TRBD2 | TGTGCCAGCAGCTTCGGGACTAGCCTTTACGAGCAGTACTTC | CASSFGTSLYEQYF
many | TRBJ2-5 | TRBV20-1 | - | TGCAGTGCCCCGACATCAGAGACCCAGTACTTC | CSAPTSETQYF
- | TRBJ1-1 | TRBV20-1 | TRBD1 | TGCAGTGCCGCCTTCGGGACAGGGGGGTCTGAAGCTTTCTTT | CSAAFGTGGSEAFF
- | TRBJ2-7 | TRBV10-3 | TRBD2 | TGTGCCATCCAAAGGGGGGAGTATAGCGGGAGGACCGAGCAGCACTTC | CAIQRGEYSGRTEQHF
few | TRBJ1-4 | TRBV30 | - | TGTGCCTGGAGTGGGACAGCAACTAATGAAAAACTGTTTTTT | CAWSGTATNEKLFF
- | TRBJ2-5 | TRBV7-2 | TRBD1 | TGTGCCAGCAGCTTAGCGGACAGGGTGGGGGAGACCCAGTACTTC | CASSLADRVGETQYF
- | TRBJ1-3 | TRBV2 | - | TGTGCCAGCAGGCTTGGACAGCCCTCTGGAAACACCATATATTTT | CASRLGQPSGNTIYF